This T cell receptor beta chain is drawn from a study of response to subunit inactivated influenza vaccine. This clonotype occurred a few times. Its antigen is undetermined. Using its own MiXCR run on the RT-PCR reads, TCRdb lists one record per CDR3 protein. The sample has hundreds of thousands of distinct CDR3 sequences, 12% to 15% seen once. General study points: Authors suggested each seasonal flu vaccination may recruit only limited numbers of new T cells.

Germline lookup yields CDR1 SGHAT and CDR2 FQNNGV. The length of the CDR3 is 15 residues. V was trimmed by 0 bases and J by 3 bases, leaving 8 bases between them. The origin of this receptor is a man aged 45-65 years who received an inactivated influenza vaccine. The chain joins TRBV11-2 to TRBJ1-4; tentative D call: TRBD1 (5 bases). The starting material was PBMCs from blood, obtained around 14 days before vaccination. CDR3 residues: CASSLEGGANEKLFF. The CDR3 region has the DNA TGTGCCAGCAGCTTAGAGGGGGGGGCTAATGAAAAACTGTTTTTT.